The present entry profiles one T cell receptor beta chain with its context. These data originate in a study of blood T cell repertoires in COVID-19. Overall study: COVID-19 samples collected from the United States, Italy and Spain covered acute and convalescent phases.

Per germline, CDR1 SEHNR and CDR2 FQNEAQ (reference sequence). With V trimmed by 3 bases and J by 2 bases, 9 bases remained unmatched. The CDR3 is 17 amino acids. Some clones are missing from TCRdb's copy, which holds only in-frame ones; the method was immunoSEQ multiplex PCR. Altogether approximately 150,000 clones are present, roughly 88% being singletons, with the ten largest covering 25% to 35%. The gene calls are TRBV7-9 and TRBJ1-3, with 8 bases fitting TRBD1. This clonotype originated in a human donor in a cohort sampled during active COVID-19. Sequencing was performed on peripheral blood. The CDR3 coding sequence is TGTGCCAGCAGCTTCCCGACAGGGGAAATAACTGGAAACACCATATATTTT. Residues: CASSFPTGEITGNTIYF.